These 21 T cell receptor beta chains were sequenced from one sample in a study of blood T cells in healthy people across ages (dated by TCRdb to the mid-2010s). Libraries were built with 5' RACE. TCRdb records Illumina HiSeq 2500 as the sequencer. A second roughly 7 to 11 cycle PCR used a sample-barcoded 5' primer and a J-beta primer mix. The public reads were reanalyzed by TCRdb: fastp trimming at Q25, MiXCR alignment, in-frame beta chains only. Records with the same CDR3 protein are collapsed into one entry carrying the most frequent genes and DNA. The sample records hundreds of thousands of distinct CDR3 sequences, about a fifth of which are singletons. The ten largest make up under 25% of the sample. The material sequenced was blood. Receptors were obtained from a man aged 65 to 79 in good health.

This clonotype was counted between two and nine times. The chain recombines TRBV24-1 with TRBJ1-2; D is possibly TRBD1 (5 bases). CDR1 is KGHDR and CDR2 is SFDVKD in the germline V gene. Deletions cut 9 bases from V and 4 bases from J, with 14 bases between. The CDR3 totals 13 residues. CDR3 DNA sequence: TGTGCCACCCGGGAGAGCGACAGCTATGGCTACACCTTC. Amino acid sequence: CATRESDSYGYTF.

This sequence joins TRBV9 and TRBJ2-5, with unresolved D. The germline gives CDR1 SGDLS, CDR2 YYNGEE. The CDR3 covers 18 residues. The V gene lost 3 bases and the J gene lost 2 bases, with 23 bases spanning the gap. The CDR3, as DNA: TGTGCCAGCAGCGCGGGCCATTTTTTCGCCGGAGATCAAGAGACCCAGTACTTC. It encodes CASSAGHFFAGDQETQYF.

The chain carries TRBV18 and TRBJ2-5; D perhaps matches TRBD2 (6 bases). The V gene lost 0 bases and the J gene lost 2 bases, with 10 bases spanning the gap. Germline V gene data show CDR1 as KGHSH and CDR2 as LQKENI. The CDR3 loop spans 15 amino acids. The CDR3 spells CASSPPAGQQETQYF. The CDR3 DNA reads as TGTGCCAGCTCACCACCGGCGGGGCAGCAAGAGACCCAGTACTTC.

V gene TRBV7-9 combines with J gene TRBJ1-6; TRBD1 matches at 9 bases. The ends lost 8 bases at V and 9 bases at J; junction bases unmatched: 5. The V gene's germline CDR1 is SEHNR and CDR2 FQNEAQ (reference sequence). The CDR3 has 13 amino acids. The CDR3 protein is CASCRDRVSPLHF. The DNA for the CDR3 is TGTGCCAGCTGCCGGGACAGGGTTTCACCCCTCCACTTT.

This clonotype was counted a few times. The chain is built from TRBV20-1 and TRBJ1-4; 10 nucleotides match TRBD1. Germline lookup yields CDR1 DFQATT and CDR2 SNEGSKA (reference sequence). Trimming at V came to 5 bases and at J to 8 bases, leaving 8 bases not matched to a gene. This CDR3 has 14 amino acids. This CDR3 is CSAGDRGPGEKLFF. CDR3 coding DNA: TGCAGTGCTGGGGACAGGGGACCGGGGGAAAAACTGTTTTTT.

A few counts support this clonotype. The rearrangement joins TRBV6-5 to TRBJ2-2; possibly TRBD1 or TRBD2 for D (5 bases each). The V gene lost 7 bases and the J gene lost 4 bases, with 13 bases spanning the gap. The CDR3 has 14 residues. The germline gives CDR1 MNHEY, CDR2 SVGAGI. This chain's CDR3 is CASTRGDVTGELFF. The CDR3, as DNA: TGTGCCAGCACCAGAGGGGACGTCACCGGGGAGCTGTTTTTT.

This clonotype was seen only a few times. The chain is built from TRBV20-1 and TRBJ2-7; D may be TRBD1 (5 bases). Looked up from germline, CDR1 is DFQATT and CDR2 is SNEGSKA (reference sequence). The CDR3 consists of 13 residues. The ends were cut back, 3 bases at V and 0 bases at J, with 9 bases in the middle. Here the CDR3 reads CSARQGSSYEQYF. The CDR3 DNA is TGCAGTGCTAGGCAGGGATCCTCCTACGAGCAGTACTTC.

This clonotype occurred a few times. The chain is built from TRBV29-1 and TRBJ1-3, with D uncertain. From germline, CDR1 is SQVTM and CDR2 ANQGSEA. The CDR3 has 12 amino acids. The germline V and J ends were trimmed by 4 bases and 4 bases, with 8 bases remaining between them. The CDR3 region is CSVGSLGNTIYF. The DNA of the CDR3 is TGCAGCGTTGGGTCCCTGGGAAACACCATATATTTT.

The V and J genes are TRBV7-2 and TRBJ1-1; D unresolved. The CDR3 has 15 amino acids. Trimming removed 6 bases at V and 9 bases at J, with 23 bases between. Germline CDR1 and CDR2: SGHTA and FQGNSA. The CDR3 sequence is CASSPQRASSNQAFF. As DNA, the CDR3 is TGTGCCAGCAGTCCTCAGAGGGCAAGCAGTAATCAAGCTTTCTTT.

This clonotype was recorded a few times. This rearrangement joins TRBV23-1 to TRBJ2-1, with TRBD1 matching 7 bases. TRBV23-1 carries the ORF label, with uncertain function. J was trimmed by 6 bases and V by 5 bases; bases with no gene match: 7. The CDR3 sequence is 14 residues long. The CDR3 sequence is CASSSQGQPNEQFF. The CDR3 nucleotides read TGCGCCAGCAGTTCCCAGGGACAGCCCAATGAGCAGTTCTTC.

The CDR3 loop is CATSGTLGPGQETQYF. The CDR3, as DNA: TGTGCCACCAGTGGAACCCTGGGACCGGGACAAGAGACCCAGTACTTC. The J gene is TRBJ2-5, the V gene TRBV24-1; D tentatively fits TRBD1 or TRBD2 (5 bases each). Trimming cost V 5 bases and J 2 bases, with 17 bases left between them. Germline lookup yields CDR1 KGHDR and CDR2 SFDVKD. CDR3 length: 16 amino acids.

V usage is TRBV24-1 and J usage is TRBJ2-2; 8 nucleotides line up with TRBD2. CDR1 and CDR2 from the germline V gene are KGHDR and SFDVKD. V lost 4 bases and J lost 9; bases outside the gene matches: 6. The CDR3 has 14 amino acids. The CDR3 DNA sequence: TGTGCCACCAGTGACAGCGGGAGACTCCGGGAGCTGTTTTTT. Protein sequence: CATSDSGRLRELFF.

This clonotype showed up just a few times. The CDR3 region has the DNA TGCAGTGCTTCTGACAGGGGGCCCTTAGAGACCCAGTACTTC. Translating gives CSASDRGPLETQYF. The J gene is TRBJ2-5, the V gene TRBV20-1, with 10 bases lining up with TRBD1. CDR1 DFQATT and CDR2 SNEGSKA come from the germline V gene (reference sequence). The CDR3 totals 14 residues. Unmatched junction bases numbered 7, after V lost 5 bases and J lost 4 bases.

This rearrangement joins TRBV24-1 to TRBJ2-4; D is possibly TRBD2 (6 bases). The CDR3 has 14 amino acids. Trimming took off 5 bases at V and 8 bases at J, with 15 bases between the two ends. Germline V CDR1 and CDR2: KGHDR, SFDVKD. The CDR3 here is CATSAGGARYIQYF. CDR3 bases: TGTGCCACCAGTGCCGGAGGGGCGCGGTACATTCAGTACTTC.

In its sample, this clonotype was seen many times. The rearrangement joins TRBV7-8 to TRBJ2-1; no clear D. The DNA end is more similar to TRBJ2-7, so the J call may be wrong. The germline CDR1 and CDR2 sequences are SGHVS and FQNEAQ. The CDR3 has 12 amino acids. CDR3 nucleotide sequence: TGTGCCAGCAGCCGACTTGGTTACGAGCAGTACGTC. This encodes CASSRLGYEQYV.

This clonotype was counted a few times. The chain has TRBV12-3 or TRBV12-4 and TRBJ1-4; the match to TRBD1 covers 7 bases. The trim removed 5 bases at V and 11 bases at J, leaving 2 bases unmatched. This CDR3 has 11 amino acids. The CDR3 protein is CASSDRVKLFF. In nucleotides, the CDR3 is TGTGCCAGCAGTGACAGGGTCAAACTGTTTTTT.

This chain joins TRBV7-2 and TRBJ1-2, with TRBD1 identical over 11 bases. CDR1 and CDR2 (germline): SGHTA, FQGNSA. The CDR3 is 14 residues long. With 1 base clipped from V and 8 bases from J, the junction kept 3 bases outside the gene matches. This chain's CDR3 is CASSLEGTGGGYTF. CDR3 nucleotide sequence: TGTGCCAGCAGCTTAGAGGGGACAGGGGGAGGCTACACCTTC.

CDR3 nucleotide sequence: TGTGCCAGCAGCGCCCCCCTTAACTATGGCTACACCTTC. This sequence encodes CASSAPLNYGYTF. The J gene is TRBJ1-2, the V gene TRBV9; no clear D. Germline V gene sequence: CDR1 SGDLS, CDR2 YYNGEE. The CDR3 consists of 13 residues. V lost 3 bases and J lost 1, with 7 bases in between.

A few counts support this clonotype. The genes are TRBV5-4 and TRBJ2-3, with unresolved D. Trimming removed 0 bases from V and 0 bases from J, with 11 bases in between. The CDR3 has 16 amino acids. CDR1 and CDR2 from the germline V gene are SGHNT and YYREEE (reference sequence). DNA of the CDR3: TGTGCCAGCAGCTTGGCACAGACCCTTAGCACAGATACGCAGTATTTT. It specifies CASSLAQTLSTDTQYF.

The J gene is TRBJ1-2, the V gene TRBV20-1; D remains unclear. The germline gives CDR1 DFQATT, CDR2 SNEGSKA (reference sequence). Trimming stripped 3 bases from V and 4 bases from J, with 15 bases between. The CDR3 length is 14 residues. In DNA, the CDR3 is TGCAGTGCTAGGGCCGGCTCGACGGGCTATGGCTACACCTTC. This encodes CSARAGSTGYGYTF.

This chain uses TRBV3-1 with TRBJ2-1; the match to TRBD1 covers 7 bases. This CDR3 comprises 15 residues. The germline CDR1 and CDR2 sequences are LGHDT and YNNKEL (reference sequence). The junction had 7 bases not matched to a gene; V was cut back by 6 bases and J by 2 bases. In nucleotides, the CDR3 is TGTGCCAGCAGTCCACCGGACAGGCCCTACAATGAGCAGTTCTTC. Translating gives CASSPPDRPYNEQFF.